The clone carrying this T cell receptor beta chain showed up just once. The authors' processing: Reference gene primers were amplified, and this amplification served to estimate nucleated cell counts. Using immunoSEQ multiplex PCR, the repertoire was profiled, and TCRdb retains in-frame clones only, with some absent. V and J calls and clone size are given by that table; D and trimming were obtained from the DNA. The table shows about 220,000 clones, with 80% occurring only once. The sample comes from a study of blood T cell repertoires in COVID-19. Study details: Samples of COVID-19 (acute and convalescent) were obtained from the United States, Italy and Spain. The cDNA or gDNA used as material had been derived from T cells, B-cell-depleted T cells, or PBMCs.

CDR3 length: 11 residues. CDR1 MNHEY and CDR2 SVGAGI come from the germline V gene. The ends were cut back, 6 bases at V and 12 bases at J, with 12 bases in the middle. The TCR was taken from a woman aged 70-85 years with acute or convalescent COVID-19. V gene TRBV6-5 combines with J gene TRBJ2-1; D might be TRBD2 (7 bases). The specimen sequenced was peripheral blood. The chain's CDR3 is CASRTGRVQFF. CDR3 nucleotides: TGTGCCAGCAGAACAGGGAGGGTGCAGTTCTTC.